This record covers a single T cell receptor (beta chain). This specimen belongs to a study of OX40 agonist ivuxolimab in advanced cancers. Germline V gene data show CDR1 as SGHAT and CDR2 as FQNNGV. V lost 5 bases and J lost 5, with 15 bases in between. The CDR3 runs to 15 residues. Clones were read by immunoSEQ multiplex PCR, and TCRdb kept only the in-frame ones, dropping some. The sample holds roughly 89,000 clones, about 86% seen once. The rearrangement joins TRBV11-2 to TRBJ2-2, with TRBD1 as a possible D gene (6 bases). Sample: CD4+ or CD8+ T cells sorted from blood, taken in a trial of the OX40 agonist ivuxolimab. This receptor was identified in an adult with an advanced solid tumor such as melanoma, head and neck, liver or kidney cancer. CDR3 sequence reads: CASSPRGKETGELFF. CDR3 sequence (DNA): TGTGCCAGCAGCCCGAGGGGGAAGGAGACCGGGGAGCTGTTTTTT.